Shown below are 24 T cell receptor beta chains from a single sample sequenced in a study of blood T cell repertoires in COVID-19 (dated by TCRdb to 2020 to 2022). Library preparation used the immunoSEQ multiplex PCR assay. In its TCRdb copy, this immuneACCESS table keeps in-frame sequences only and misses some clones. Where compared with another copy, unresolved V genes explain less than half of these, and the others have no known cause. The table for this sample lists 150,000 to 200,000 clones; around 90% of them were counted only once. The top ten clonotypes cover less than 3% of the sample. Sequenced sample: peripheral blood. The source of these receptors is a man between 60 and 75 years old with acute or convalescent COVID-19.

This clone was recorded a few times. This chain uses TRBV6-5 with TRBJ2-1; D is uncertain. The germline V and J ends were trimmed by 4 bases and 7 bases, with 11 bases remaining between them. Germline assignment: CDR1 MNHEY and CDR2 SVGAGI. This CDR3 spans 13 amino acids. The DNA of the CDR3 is TGTGCCAGCAGTTCCCCGCGACTTAATGAGCAGTTCTTC. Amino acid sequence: CASSSPRLNEQFF.

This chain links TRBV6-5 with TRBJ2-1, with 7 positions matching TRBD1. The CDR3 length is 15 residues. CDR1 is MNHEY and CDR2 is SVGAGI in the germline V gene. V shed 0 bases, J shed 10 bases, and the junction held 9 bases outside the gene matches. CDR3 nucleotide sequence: TGTGCCAGCAGTTACTCAGTCCGACAGGGACGAGAGCAGTTCTTC. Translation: CASSYSVRQGREQFF.

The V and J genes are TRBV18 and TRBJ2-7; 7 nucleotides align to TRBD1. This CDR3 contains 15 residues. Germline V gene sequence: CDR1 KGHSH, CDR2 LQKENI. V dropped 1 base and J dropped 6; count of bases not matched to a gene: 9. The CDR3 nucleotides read TGTGCCAGCTCACCACGTCAAGGGGGCTACGGCGAGCAGTACTTC. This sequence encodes CASSPRQGGYGEQYF.

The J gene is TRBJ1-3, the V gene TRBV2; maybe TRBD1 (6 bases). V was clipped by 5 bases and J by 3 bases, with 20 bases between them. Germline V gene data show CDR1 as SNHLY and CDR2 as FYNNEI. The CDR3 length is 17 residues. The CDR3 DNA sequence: TGTGCCAGCAGTACACGTCAGGGGTCAGGGCGTGGAAACACCATATATTTT. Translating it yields CASSTRQGSGRGNTIYF.

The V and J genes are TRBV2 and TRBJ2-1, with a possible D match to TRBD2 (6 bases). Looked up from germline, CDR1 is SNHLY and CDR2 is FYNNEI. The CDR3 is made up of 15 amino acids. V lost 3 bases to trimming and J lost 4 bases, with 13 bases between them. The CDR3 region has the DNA TGTGCCAGCAGTGAGTACGGGGGAGATTACAATGAGCAGTTCTTC. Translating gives CASSEYGGDYNEQFF. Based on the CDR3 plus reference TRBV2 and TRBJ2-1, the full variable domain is EPEVTQTPSHQVTQMGQEVILRCVPISNHLYFYWYRQILGQKVEFLVSFYNNEISEKSEIFDDQFSVERPDGSNFTLKIRSTKLEDSAMYFCASSEYGGDYNEQFFGPGTRLTVL.

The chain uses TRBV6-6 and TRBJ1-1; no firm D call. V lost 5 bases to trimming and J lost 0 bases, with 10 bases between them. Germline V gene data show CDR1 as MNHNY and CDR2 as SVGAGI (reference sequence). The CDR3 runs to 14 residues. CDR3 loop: CASSLRLLNTEAFF. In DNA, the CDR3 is TGTGCCAGCAGTCTCCGACTATTGAACACTGAAGCTTTCTTT.

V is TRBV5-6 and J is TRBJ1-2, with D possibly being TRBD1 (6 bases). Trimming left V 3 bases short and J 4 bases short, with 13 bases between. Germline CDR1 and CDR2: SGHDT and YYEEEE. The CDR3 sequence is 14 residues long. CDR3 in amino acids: CASSSKDRLYGYTF. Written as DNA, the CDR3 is TGTGCCAGCAGCTCGAAGGACAGACTCTATGGCTACACCTTC.

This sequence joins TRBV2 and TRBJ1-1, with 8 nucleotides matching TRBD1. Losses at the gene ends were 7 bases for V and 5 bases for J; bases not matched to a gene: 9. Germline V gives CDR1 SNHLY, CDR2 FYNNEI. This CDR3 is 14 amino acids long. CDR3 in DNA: TGTGCCAGCAATGGACAGGGAGTGAGAACTGAAGCTTTCTTT. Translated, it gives CASNGQGVRTEAFF.

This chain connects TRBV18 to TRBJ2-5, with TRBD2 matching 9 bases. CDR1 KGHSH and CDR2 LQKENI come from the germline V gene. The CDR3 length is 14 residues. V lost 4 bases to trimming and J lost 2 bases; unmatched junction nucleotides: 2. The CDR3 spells CASSLTSGQETQYF. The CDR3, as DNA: TGTGCCAGCTCACTAACTAGCGGGCAAGAGACCCAGTACTTC.

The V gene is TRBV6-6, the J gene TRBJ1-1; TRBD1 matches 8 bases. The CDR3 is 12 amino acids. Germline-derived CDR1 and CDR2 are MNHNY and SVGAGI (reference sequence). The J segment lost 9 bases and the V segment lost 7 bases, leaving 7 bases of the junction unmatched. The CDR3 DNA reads TGTGCCAGCACCCAAGGACAGGGCAAAGCTTTCTTT. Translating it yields CASTQGQGKAFF.

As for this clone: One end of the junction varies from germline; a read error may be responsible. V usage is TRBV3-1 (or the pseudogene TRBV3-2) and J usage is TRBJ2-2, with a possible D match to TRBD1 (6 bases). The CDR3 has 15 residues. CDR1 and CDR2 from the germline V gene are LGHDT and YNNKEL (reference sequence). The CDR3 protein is CASSQLGRDTGELFF. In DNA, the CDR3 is TGTGCCAGCAGCCAGTTAGGTCGGGACACGGGGGAGCTGTTTTTT.

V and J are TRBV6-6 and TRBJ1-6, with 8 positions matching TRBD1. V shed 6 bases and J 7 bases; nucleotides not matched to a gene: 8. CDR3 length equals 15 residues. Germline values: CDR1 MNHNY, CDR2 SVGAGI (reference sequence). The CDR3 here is CASRTGVGWNSPLHF. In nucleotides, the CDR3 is TGTGCCAGCAGGACAGGGGTTGGGTGGAATTCACCCCTCCACTTT.

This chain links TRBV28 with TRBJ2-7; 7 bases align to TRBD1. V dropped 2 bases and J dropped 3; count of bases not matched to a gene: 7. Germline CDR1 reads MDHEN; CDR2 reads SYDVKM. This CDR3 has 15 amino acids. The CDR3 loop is CASSLIDRAIYEQYF. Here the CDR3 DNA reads TGTGCCAGCAGTTTAATCGACAGGGCAATCTACGAGCAGTACTTC.

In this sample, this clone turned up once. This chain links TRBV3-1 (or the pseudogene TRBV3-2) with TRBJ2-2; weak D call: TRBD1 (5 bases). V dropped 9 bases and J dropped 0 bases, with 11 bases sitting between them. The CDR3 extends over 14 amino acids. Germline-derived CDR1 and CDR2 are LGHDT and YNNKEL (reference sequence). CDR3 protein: CARTGQPNTGELFF. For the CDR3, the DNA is TGTGCCAGAACAGGACAACCGAACACCGGGGAGCTGTTTTTT.

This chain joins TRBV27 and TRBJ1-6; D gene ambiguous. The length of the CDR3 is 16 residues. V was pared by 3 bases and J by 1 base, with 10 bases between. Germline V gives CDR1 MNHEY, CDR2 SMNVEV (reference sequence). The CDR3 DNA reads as TGTGCCAGCAGTTTCCTGCAGTCTTCCTATAATTCACCCCTCCACTTT. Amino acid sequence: CASSFLQSSYNSPLHF.

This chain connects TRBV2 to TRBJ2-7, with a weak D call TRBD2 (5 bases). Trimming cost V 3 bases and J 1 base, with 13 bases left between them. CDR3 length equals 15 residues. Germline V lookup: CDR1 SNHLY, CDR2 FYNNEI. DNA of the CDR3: TGTGCCAGCAGTGAGAGAGGGAAAGGGTCCTACGAGCAGTACTTC. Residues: CASSERGKGSYEQYF.

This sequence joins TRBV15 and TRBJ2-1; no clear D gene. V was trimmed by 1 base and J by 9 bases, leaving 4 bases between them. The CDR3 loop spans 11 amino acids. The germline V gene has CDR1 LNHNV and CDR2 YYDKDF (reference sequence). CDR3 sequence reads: CATSRVVEQFF. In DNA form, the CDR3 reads TGTGCCACCAGCAGAGTAGTTGAGCAGTTCTTC.

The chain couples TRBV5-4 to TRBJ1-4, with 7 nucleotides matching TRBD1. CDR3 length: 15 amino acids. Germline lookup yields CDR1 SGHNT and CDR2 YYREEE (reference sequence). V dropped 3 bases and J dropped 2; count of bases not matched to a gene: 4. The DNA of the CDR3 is TGTGCCAGCAGCTCTACAGGGGTGACTAATGAAAAACTGTTTTTT. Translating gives CASSSTGVTNEKLFF.

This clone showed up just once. This CDR3 reads CASSQDPQQGYPFF. The CDR3 bases are TGTGCCAGCAGCCAAGATCCTCAACAGGGTTATCCGTTCTTC. The genes are TRBV3-1 (or the pseudogene TRBV3-2) and TRBJ2-1, with D maybe TRBD1 (6 bases). V dropped 0 bases and J dropped 15 bases, with 18 bases sitting between them. Germline loops: CDR1 LGHDT, CDR2 YNNKEL (reference sequence). The CDR3 sequence is 14 residues long.

The CDR3 reads CASSVYTRRGDTQYF. The CDR3 coding sequence is TGTGCCAGCAGCGTATACACCCGGCGAGGAGATACGCAGTATTTT. This chain joins TRBV9 and TRBJ2-3, with unresolved D. Per the germline V gene, CDR1 is SGDLS and CDR2 is YYNGEE. This CDR3 is built from 15 residues. The V end lost 1 base, the J end lost 5 bases, and 14 bases lay between the germline ends.

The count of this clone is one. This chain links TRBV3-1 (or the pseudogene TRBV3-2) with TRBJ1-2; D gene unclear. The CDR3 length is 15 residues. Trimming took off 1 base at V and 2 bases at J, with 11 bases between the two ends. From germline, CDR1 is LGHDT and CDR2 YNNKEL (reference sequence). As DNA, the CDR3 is TGTGCCAGCAGCCAAGCCGGACTTGCGAACTATGGCTACACCTTC. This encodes CASSQAGLANYGYTF.

The DNA for the CDR3 is TGTGCCAGCAGCTCCTGGACTAGCGGGGGTTTGGACAATGAGCAGTTCTTC. This sequence encodes CASSSWTSGGLDNEQFF. The chain uses TRBV7-9 and TRBJ2-1, with TRBD2 matching over 13 bases. Germline assignment: CDR1 SEHNR and CDR2 FQNEAQ (reference sequence). CDR3 size: 17 residues. With 4 bases clipped from V and 5 bases from J, the junction kept 8 bases outside the gene matches.

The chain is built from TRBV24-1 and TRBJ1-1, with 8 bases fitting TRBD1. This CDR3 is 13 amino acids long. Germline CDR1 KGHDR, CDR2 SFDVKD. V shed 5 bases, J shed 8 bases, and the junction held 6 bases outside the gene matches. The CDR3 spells CATSGSRGLEAFF. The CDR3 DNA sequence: TGTGCCACCAGTGGGTCCAGGGGGCTAGAAGCTTTCTTT.

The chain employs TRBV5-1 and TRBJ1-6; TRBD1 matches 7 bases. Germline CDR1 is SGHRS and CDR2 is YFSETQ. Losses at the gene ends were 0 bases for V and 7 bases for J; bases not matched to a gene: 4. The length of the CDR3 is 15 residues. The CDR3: CASSLGNRGNSPLHF. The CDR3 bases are TGCGCCAGCAGCTTGGGGAACAGGGGAAATTCACCCCTCCACTTT.